Here is one T cell receptor beta chain with its context. V shed 0 bases and J shed 10 bases, with 18 bases lying between them. The CDR3 length is 15 residues. Germline V gene data show CDR1 as SGHAT and CDR2 as FQNNGV. These data come from a study of T cells in Graves' hyperthyroidism and ophthalmopathy. Regions amplified from RNA transcripts were the TCR beta CDR3 regions. First-round RT-PCR of the TCR CDR3 relied on the HTBI primer set. TCRdb redid the calling of the multiplex PCR reads with MiXCR, one entry per CDR3 protein. The sample lists hundreds of thousands of distinct CDR3 sequences, about 24% seen once, with about 11% in the top ten.

Material for sequencing was blood. J is TRBJ1-1 and V is TRBV11-2; D gene uncertain. The clonotype was recovered from a woman aged 30 to 39 with Graves' ophthalmopathy. The CDR3 loop is CASSLEGTRALGAFF. CDR3 sequence (DNA): TGTGCCAGCAGCTTAGAGGGCACAAGGGCCCTCGGAGCTTTCTTT.